The 23 T cell receptor beta chains in this list originate from one sample, sequenced in a study of blood T cell repertoires in COVID-19. Data came from immunoSEQ multiplex PCR; TCRdb stores just in-frame clones and leaves some out. The repertoire holds tens of thousands of clones, with 83% as singletons. Sequencing was performed on peripheral blood. The origin of the receptors is a man in his fifties with active COVID-19.

This clone has only one observation. The chain joins TRBV6-5 to TRBJ2-7, with 9 bases aligning to TRBD2. The CDR3 consists of 14 residues. Germline V gene sequence: CDR1 MNHEY, CDR2 SVGAGI. J lost 5 bases, V lost 6 bases, and 8 bases had no gene match. In DNA form, the CDR3 reads TGTGCCAGCAGGGTAGCGGGAGCGAGGAACGAGCAGTACTTC. Translation: CASRVAGARNEQYF.

The chain carries TRBV6-5 and TRBJ2-3; 7 bases match TRBD2. This CDR3 spans 13 amino acids. V dropped 6 bases and J dropped 1; count of bases not matched to a gene: 1. Germline-derived CDR1 and CDR2 are MNHEY and SVGAGI. In DNA form, the CDR3 reads TGTGCCAGCAGGGGGAGGGGCACAGATACGCAGTATTTT. This gives the protein CASRGRGTDTQYF.

This chain links TRBV10-1 with TRBJ1-1, with TRBD1 as a possible D gene (5 bases). This CDR3 comprises 13 residues. Germline-derived CDR1 and CDR2 are WNHNN and SYGVQD (reference sequence). The ends were cut back, 5 bases at V and 1 base at J, with 8 bases in the middle. The CDR3 spells CASSLTANTEAFF. DNA for the CDR3: TGCGCCAGCAGTTTGACAGCGAACACTGAAGCTTTCTTT.

This clone was found a few times. V usage is TRBV21-1 and J usage is TRBJ2-3; the table names TRBD2, a call not compared with the DNA. TRBV21-1 is annotated as a pseudogene. There are 18 residues in the CDR3. CDR3 in amino acids: CASSKKDSGLTSTDTQYF. The CDR3 DNA is TGTGCCAGCAGCAAAAAGGATAGCGGACTTACTAGCACAGATACGCAGTATTTT.

The chain recombines TRBV2 with TRBJ2-5, with D maybe TRBD2 (5 bases). This CDR3 contains 14 residues. CDR1 is SNHLY, CDR2 FYNNEI, per germline. V gave up 7 bases and J gave up 2 bases, with 14 bases separating them. CDR3: CASIKRTLQETQYF. CDR3 DNA: TGTGCCAGCATAAAACGGACTCTACAAGAGACCCAGTACTTC.

This chain joins TRBV5-4 and TRBJ1-2, with D possibly TRBD1 on 6 matching bases. Per the germline V gene, CDR1 is SGHNT and CDR2 is YYREEE (reference sequence). This CDR3 spans 15 amino acids. V was cut by 0 bases and J by 6 bases, with 15 bases left in between. CDR3 sequence: CASSLAPDSAHGYTF. In nucleotides, the CDR3 is TGTGCCAGCAGCTTGGCCCCGGACAGCGCCCATGGCTACACCTTC.

The chain joins TRBV5-5 to TRBJ2-7; 8 bases are a match to TRBD2. Germline V gives CDR1 SGHKS, CDR2 YYEKEE (reference sequence). This CDR3 is built from 14 residues. V lost 5 bases to trimming and J lost 4 bases; unmatched junction nucleotides: 8. The CDR3 loop is CASRSPGGRYEQYF. Written as DNA, the CDR3 is TGTGCCAGCAGGAGCCCGGGGGGGCGGTACGAGCAGTACTTC.

The rearrangement joins TRBV15 to TRBJ2-5, with TRBD2 matching 9 bases. Germline values: CDR1 LNHNV, CDR2 YYDKDF (reference sequence). The CDR3 consists of 15 residues. V gave up 5 bases and J gave up 3 bases; unmatched junction bases: 7. CDR3: CATSGGGAREETQYF. CDR3 coding DNA: TGTGCCACCAGCGGCGGGGGGGCGAGAGAAGAGACCCAGTACTTC. Together with reference TRBV15 and TRBJ2-5, the CDR3 gives the full variable domain: DAMVIQNPRYQVTQFGKPVTLSCSQTLNHNVMYWYQQKSSQAPKLLFHYYDKDFNNEADTPDNFQSRRPNTSFCFLDIRSPGLGDTAMYLCATSGGGAREETQYFGPGTRLLVL.

This sequence joins TRBV11-2 and TRBJ2-7, with D possibly TRBD2 on 5 matching bases. Germline lookup yields CDR1 SGHAT and CDR2 FQNNGV. V was trimmed by 3 bases and J by 9 bases, leaving 18 bases between them. This CDR3 has 14 residues. The CDR3 bases are TGTGCCAGCAGCTTGACGGGGAACGATCATAGGCAGTACTTC. Amino acids: CASSLTGNDHRQYF.

The chain recombines TRBV4-1 with TRBJ1-4; D is undetermined. Germline CDR1 reads MGHRA; CDR2 reads YSYEKL. V was shortened by 4 bases and J by 5 bases, with 14 bases between the two germline ends. The CDR3 contains 15 residues. CDR3 coding DNA: TGCGCCAGCAGCCTACAATTTGCGGAGAATGAAAAACTGTTTTTT. This gives the protein CASSLQFAENEKLFF.

The chain joins TRBV5-1 to TRBJ1-1, with 7 bases that match TRBD1. The germline V gene has CDR1 SGHRS and CDR2 YFSETQ. The CDR3 length is 13 residues. J gave up 2 bases and V 7 bases, and 5 bases lay outside the gene matches. Here the CDR3 reads CASAPGGNTEAFF. The DNA for the CDR3 is TGCGCCAGCGCTCCAGGGGGAAACACTGAAGCTTTCTTT.

This chain's CDR3 is CASSLTSGTDTQYF. CDR3 sequence (DNA): TGTGCCAGCAGTCTCACCTCGGGCACAGATACGCAGTATTTT. The chain employs TRBV7-9 and TRBJ2-3; no firm D call. Trimming shortened V by 6 bases and J by 1 base, and 11 bases separated the two germline ends. This CDR3 contains 14 residues. The germline V gene has CDR1 SEHNR and CDR2 FQNEAQ (reference sequence).

The V gene is TRBV28, the J gene TRBJ2-7, with D unresolved. This CDR3 is built from 12 residues. V was clipped by 5 bases and J by 2 bases, with 7 bases between them. The V gene's germline CDR1 is MDHEN and CDR2 SYDVKM. CDR3: CASSMSPYEQYF. CDR3 nucleotide sequence: TGTGCCAGCAGTATGAGTCCCTACGAGCAGTACTTC. Full variable domain (rest looked up from reference TRBV28 and TRBJ2-7): DVKVTQSSRYLVKRTGEKVFLECVQDMDHENMFWYRQDPGLGLRLIYFSYDVKMKEKGDIPEGYSVSREKKERFSLILESASTNQTSMYLCASSMSPYEQYFGPGTRLTVT.

This sequence joins TRBV6-5 and TRBJ2-2; D ambiguous. The germline V gene encodes CDR1 MNHEY and CDR2 SVGAGI. The length of the CDR3 is 13 residues. Deletions cut 6 bases from V and 0 bases from J, with 5 bases between. The CDR3: CASREPNTGELFF. DNA for the CDR3: TGTGCCAGCAGGGAGCCGAACACCGGGGAGCTGTTTTTT.

V gene TRBV11-2 combines with J gene TRBJ2-3, with D possibly matching TRBD2 (6 bases). Germline CDR1 SGHAT, CDR2 FQNNGV. V was pared by 1 base and J by 3 bases, with 8 bases between. The CDR3 is 14 amino acids. CDR3 loop: CASSLVSGTDTQYF. CDR3 bases: TGTGCCAGCAGCTTAGTCAGCGGGACAGATACGCAGTATTTT.

The V gene is TRBV14, the J gene TRBJ1-1; D is perhaps TRBD1 (5 bases). The germline CDR1 and CDR2 sequences are SGHDN and FVKESK. This CDR3 region has 14 residues. Trimming shortened V by 1 base and J by 0 bases, and 6 bases separated the two germline ends. The DNA of the CDR3 is TGTGCCAGCAGCCAAGGACAGTTGAACACTGAAGCTTTCTTT. It is translated as CASSQGQLNTEAFF.

The chain uses TRBV2 and TRBJ1-1; a weak D match, TRBD1 (5 bases). Germline assignment: CDR1 SNHLY and CDR2 FYNNEI. Trimming cost V 5 bases and J 3 bases, with 10 bases left between them. This CDR3 is built from 13 residues. Here the CDR3 reads CASSLRGDTEAFF. The CDR3 nucleotides are TGTGCCAGCAGTCTACGGGGGGACACTGAAGCTTTCTTT.

This chain links TRBV7-9 with TRBJ1-4; TRBD1 aligns across 7 bases. The germline V gene has CDR1 SEHNR and CDR2 FQNEAQ (reference sequence). This CDR3 region has 16 residues. The V and J ends lost 1 base and 4 bases, in that order; junction bases with no gene match: 6. CDR3 protein: CASSLDGTAFNEKLFF. The CDR3 DNA reads as TGTGCCAGCAGCTTAGACGGGACAGCTTTTAATGAAAAACTGTTTTTT.

Comments on this clone: At one end, the junction sequence differs from germline, possibly due to a read error. The genes are TRBV7-7 and TRBJ1-4; no definite D call. The germline V gene has CDR1 SSHAT and CDR2 FNYEAQ (reference sequence). CDR3 length: 14 residues. The chain's CDR3 is CASSLRPEGEKLFF. The CDR3 DNA sequence: TGTGCTAGCAGCTTAAGGCCAGAGGGTGAAAAACTGTTTTTT. Variable domain in full (rest from reference TRBV7-7 and TRBJ1-4): GAGVSQSPRYKVTKRGQDVTLRCDPISSHATLYWYQQALGQGPEFLTYFNYEAQPDKSGLPSDRFSAERPEGSISTLTIQRTEQRDSAMYRCASSLRPEGEKLFFGSGTQLSVL.

This rearrangement joins TRBV11-3 to TRBJ1-1, with D unclear. Germline V CDR1 and CDR2: SGHNT, YENEEA. The CDR3 runs to 13 residues. V dropped 4 bases and J dropped 10 bases, with 16 bases sitting between them. CDR3 in amino acids: CASSSDTAVGAFF. The CDR3 DNA sequence: TGTGCCAGCAGCTCAGACACGGCGGTGGGAGCTTTCTTT.

This clone was found once. The J gene is TRBJ2-7, the V gene TRBV19; the match to TRBD1 covers 9 bases. V lost 5 bases and J lost 3; bases outside the gene matches: 5. CDR3 length: 14 amino acids. The V gene's germline CDR1 is LNHDA and CDR2 SQIVND (reference sequence). The CDR3: CASSADRGNYEQYF. CDR3 nucleotides: TGTGCCAGTAGTGCTGACAGGGGGAACTACGAGCAGTACTTC.

This chain connects TRBV5-4 to TRBJ1-2; 7 bases agree with TRBD1. The junction had 0 bases not matched to a gene; V was cut back by 0 bases and J by 4 bases. This CDR3 is built from 13 residues. Per the germline V gene, CDR1 is SGHNT and CDR2 is YYREEE (reference sequence). The chain's CDR3 is CASSLDRGYGYTF. The CDR3 DNA reads as TGTGCCAGCAGCTTGGACAGGGGCTATGGCTACACCTTC.

In DNA form, the CDR3 reads TGTGCCAGCTCACCACCTAGCTCTTACAATGAGCAGTTCTTC. It yields the protein CASSPPSSYNEQFF. V and J are TRBV18 and TRBJ2-1; D is undetermined. CDR3 size: 14 residues. Trimming shortened V by 0 bases and J by 4 bases, and 7 bases separated the two germline ends. Germline V CDR1 and CDR2: KGHSH, LQKENI.